This T cell receptor beta chain was sequenced for a study of shared clonotypes between healthy human individuals. Study summary: Donors consisted of two women and three men between 18 and 49.

The germline V and J ends were trimmed by 3 bases and 9 bases, with 12 bases remaining between them. CDR1 and CDR2 (germline): KGHSH, LQKENI. The CDR3 runs to 13 residues. Study findings and constraints: Non-shared clonotypes had lower generation probabilities than clonotypes shared by all four sorted-subset donors.

Several immunoSEQ 96-well plates shared each subset's DNA, each plate a replicate. TCRdb's copy holds only in-frame clones and misses some; the assay was immunoSEQ multiplex PCR. The sample includes about 680,000 clones, around 74% of them seen just once. This clone has a handful of counts. Its matching antigen is unknown. The gene calls are TRBV18 and TRBJ2-1; D gene uncertain. The specimen sequenced was memory CD4+ T cells sorted from blood. The subset was: CD45RA-negative fraction. The sequence derives from a woman aged 25-40 years in good health. CDR3 loop: CASSPILDFEQFF. The CDR3 DNA sequence: TGTGCCAGCTCACCCATTCTCGACTTTGAGCAGTTCTTC.